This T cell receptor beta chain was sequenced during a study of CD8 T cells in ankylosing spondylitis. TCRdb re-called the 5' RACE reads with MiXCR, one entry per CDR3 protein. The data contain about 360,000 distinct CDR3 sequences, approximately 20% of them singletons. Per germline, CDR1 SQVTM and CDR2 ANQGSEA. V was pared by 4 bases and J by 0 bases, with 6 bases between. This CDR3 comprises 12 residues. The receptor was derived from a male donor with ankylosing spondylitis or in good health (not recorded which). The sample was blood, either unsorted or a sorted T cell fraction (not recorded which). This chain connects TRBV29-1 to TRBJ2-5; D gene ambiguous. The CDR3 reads CSVGLYQETQYF. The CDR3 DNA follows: TGCAGCGTTGGTCTGTACCAAGAGACCCAGTACTTC.